These 9 T cell receptor beta chains were sequenced from one sample in a study of blood T cell repertoires in COVID-19. The assay was immunoSEQ multiplex PCR, and TCRdb's table has in-frame clones only and misses some. This sample has around 250,000 clones, with 80% to 90% found just once. The sample was peripheral blood. The receptor set was obtained from a man aged 40-49 years with active or convalescent COVID-19.

The count of this clone is one. This chain links TRBV6-5 with TRBJ1-2; D not resolved. The CDR3 is made up of 13 amino acids. V was shortened by 8 bases and J by 4 bases, with 14 bases between the two germline ends. Germline CDR1 is MNHEY and CDR2 is SVGAGI. The CDR3 sequence is CASAPIVGYGYTF. Here the CDR3 DNA reads TGTGCCAGCGCCCCAATCGTCGGCTATGGCTACACCTTC.

V and J are TRBV6-5 and TRBJ1-3; D might be TRBD1 (6 bases). The germline V and J ends were trimmed by 8 bases and 0 bases, with 14 bases remaining between them. The germline gives CDR1 MNHEY, CDR2 SVGAGI. The CDR3 runs 15 residues. The CDR3 loop reads CASSNRDYSGNTIYF. The DNA of the CDR3 is TGTGCCAGCTCAAACAGGGACTACTCTGGAAACACCATATATTTT.

This clone has a single count. V gene TRBV5-6 combines with J gene TRBJ2-1, with TRBD1 matching 8 bases. CDR1 and CDR2 from the germline V gene are SGHDT and YYEEEE. The CDR3 extends over 17 amino acids. With 2 bases clipped from V and 2 bases from J, the junction kept 9 bases outside the gene matches. The CDR3 bases are TGTGCCAGCAGCTTTGGGGTCCGGACAGGGCCCTACAATGAGCAGTTCTTC. Amino acid sequence: CASSFGVRTGPYNEQFF. The variable domain in full, with the rest retrieved from reference TRBV5-6 and TRBJ2-1, is DAGVTQSPTHLIKTRGQQVTLRCSPKSGHDTVSWYQQALGQGPQFIFQYYEEEERQRGNFPDRFSGHQFPNYSSELNVNALLLGDSALYLCASSFGVRTGPYNEQFFGPGTRLTVL.

CDR3 nucleotide sequence: TGTGCCAGCTCACCACCTGCAGGACAGCTGAGGGCTTTCTTT. This translates into CASSPPAGQLRAFF. The rearrangement uses TRBV18 and TRBJ1-1; TRBD1 might be the D (6 bases). Germline V gene sequence: CDR1 KGHSH, CDR2 LQKENI. The length of the CDR3 is 14 residues. Trimming cost V 0 bases and J 11 bases, with 16 bases left between them.

The rearrangement links TRBV11-2 to TRBJ1-1, with D perhaps TRBD1 (6 bases). V lost 9 bases and J 9 bases, leaving 23 bases between the germline ends. CDR3 length: 14 residues. Germline CDR1 and CDR2: SGHAT and FQNNGV. The CDR3 coding sequence is TGTGCCAGTGGAATACAACAGGGTACGTCGAAAGCTTTCTTT. Protein sequence: CASGIQQGTSKAFF.

There are a few counts of this clone. CDR3 amino acids: CASSPNRGSFYEQYF. In DNA form, the CDR3 reads TGTGCCAGCAGCCCAAACAGGGGTTCTTTCTACGAGCAGTACTTC. The rearrangement joins TRBV6-5 to TRBJ2-7; 7 bases line up with TRBD1. CDR1 MNHEY and CDR2 SVGAGI come from the germline V gene. The CDR3 has 15 residues. V gave up 6 bases and J gave up 3 bases; unmatched junction bases: 11.

The chain has TRBV7-6 and TRBJ1-3, with D possibly TRBD1 on 5 matching bases. The CDR3 loop spans 21 amino acids. From germline, CDR1 is SGHVS and CDR2 FNYEAQ. Trimming cost V 1 base and J 0 bases, with 25 bases left between them. The CDR3 DNA sequence: TGTGCCAGCAGCTTAGAGGTCACGGGCTGGACAACCTCAAGCTCTGGAAACACCATATATTTT. Amino acids: CASSLEVTGWTTSSSGNTIYF.

The V gene is TRBV11-3, the J gene TRBJ2-2, with TRBD1 as a possible D gene (5 bases). Trimming shortened V by 4 bases and J by 6 bases, and 12 bases separated the two germline ends. The CDR3 sequence is 14 residues long. CDR1 is SGHNT and CDR2 is YENEEA in the germline V gene. The CDR3 loop is CASSYQGLAGELFF. The CDR3 DNA reads as TGTGCCAGCAGCTATCAGGGTTTAGCCGGGGAGCTGTTTTTT.

In its sample, this clone was seen a few times. The chain has TRBV5-5 and TRBJ2-1, with a possible D match to TRBD1 (5 bases). This CDR3 is built from 13 residues. V lost 4 bases, J lost 7 bases, and 12 bases lay in between. Germline V gives CDR1 SGHKS, CDR2 YYEKEE (reference sequence). CDR3 region: CASSHSRGNEQFF. The DNA of the CDR3 is TGTGCCAGCAGCCACAGTAGGGGTAATGAGCAGTTCTTC. The variable domain in full, completed from reference TRBV5-5 and TRBJ2-1, reads DAGVTQSPTHLIKTRGQQVTLRCSPISGHKSVSWYQQVLGQGPQFIFQYYEKEERGRGNFPDRFSARQFPNYSSELNVNALLLGDSALYLCASSHSRGNEQFFGPGTRLTVL.